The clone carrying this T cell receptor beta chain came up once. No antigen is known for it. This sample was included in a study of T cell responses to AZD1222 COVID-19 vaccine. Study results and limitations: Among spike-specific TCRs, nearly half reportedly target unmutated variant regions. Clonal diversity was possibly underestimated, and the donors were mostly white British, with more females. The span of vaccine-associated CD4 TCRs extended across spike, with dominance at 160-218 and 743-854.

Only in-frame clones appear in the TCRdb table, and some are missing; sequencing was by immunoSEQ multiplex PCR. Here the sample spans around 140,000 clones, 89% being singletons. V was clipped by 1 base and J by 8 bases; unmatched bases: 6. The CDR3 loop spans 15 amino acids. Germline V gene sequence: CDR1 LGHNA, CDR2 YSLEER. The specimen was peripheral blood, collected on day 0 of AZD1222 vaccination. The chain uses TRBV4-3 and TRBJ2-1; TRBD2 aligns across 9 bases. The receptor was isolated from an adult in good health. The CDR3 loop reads CASSQGPSGIYEQFF. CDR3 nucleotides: TGCGCCAGCAGCCAAGGGCCTAGCGGGATTTATGAGCAGTTCTTC.